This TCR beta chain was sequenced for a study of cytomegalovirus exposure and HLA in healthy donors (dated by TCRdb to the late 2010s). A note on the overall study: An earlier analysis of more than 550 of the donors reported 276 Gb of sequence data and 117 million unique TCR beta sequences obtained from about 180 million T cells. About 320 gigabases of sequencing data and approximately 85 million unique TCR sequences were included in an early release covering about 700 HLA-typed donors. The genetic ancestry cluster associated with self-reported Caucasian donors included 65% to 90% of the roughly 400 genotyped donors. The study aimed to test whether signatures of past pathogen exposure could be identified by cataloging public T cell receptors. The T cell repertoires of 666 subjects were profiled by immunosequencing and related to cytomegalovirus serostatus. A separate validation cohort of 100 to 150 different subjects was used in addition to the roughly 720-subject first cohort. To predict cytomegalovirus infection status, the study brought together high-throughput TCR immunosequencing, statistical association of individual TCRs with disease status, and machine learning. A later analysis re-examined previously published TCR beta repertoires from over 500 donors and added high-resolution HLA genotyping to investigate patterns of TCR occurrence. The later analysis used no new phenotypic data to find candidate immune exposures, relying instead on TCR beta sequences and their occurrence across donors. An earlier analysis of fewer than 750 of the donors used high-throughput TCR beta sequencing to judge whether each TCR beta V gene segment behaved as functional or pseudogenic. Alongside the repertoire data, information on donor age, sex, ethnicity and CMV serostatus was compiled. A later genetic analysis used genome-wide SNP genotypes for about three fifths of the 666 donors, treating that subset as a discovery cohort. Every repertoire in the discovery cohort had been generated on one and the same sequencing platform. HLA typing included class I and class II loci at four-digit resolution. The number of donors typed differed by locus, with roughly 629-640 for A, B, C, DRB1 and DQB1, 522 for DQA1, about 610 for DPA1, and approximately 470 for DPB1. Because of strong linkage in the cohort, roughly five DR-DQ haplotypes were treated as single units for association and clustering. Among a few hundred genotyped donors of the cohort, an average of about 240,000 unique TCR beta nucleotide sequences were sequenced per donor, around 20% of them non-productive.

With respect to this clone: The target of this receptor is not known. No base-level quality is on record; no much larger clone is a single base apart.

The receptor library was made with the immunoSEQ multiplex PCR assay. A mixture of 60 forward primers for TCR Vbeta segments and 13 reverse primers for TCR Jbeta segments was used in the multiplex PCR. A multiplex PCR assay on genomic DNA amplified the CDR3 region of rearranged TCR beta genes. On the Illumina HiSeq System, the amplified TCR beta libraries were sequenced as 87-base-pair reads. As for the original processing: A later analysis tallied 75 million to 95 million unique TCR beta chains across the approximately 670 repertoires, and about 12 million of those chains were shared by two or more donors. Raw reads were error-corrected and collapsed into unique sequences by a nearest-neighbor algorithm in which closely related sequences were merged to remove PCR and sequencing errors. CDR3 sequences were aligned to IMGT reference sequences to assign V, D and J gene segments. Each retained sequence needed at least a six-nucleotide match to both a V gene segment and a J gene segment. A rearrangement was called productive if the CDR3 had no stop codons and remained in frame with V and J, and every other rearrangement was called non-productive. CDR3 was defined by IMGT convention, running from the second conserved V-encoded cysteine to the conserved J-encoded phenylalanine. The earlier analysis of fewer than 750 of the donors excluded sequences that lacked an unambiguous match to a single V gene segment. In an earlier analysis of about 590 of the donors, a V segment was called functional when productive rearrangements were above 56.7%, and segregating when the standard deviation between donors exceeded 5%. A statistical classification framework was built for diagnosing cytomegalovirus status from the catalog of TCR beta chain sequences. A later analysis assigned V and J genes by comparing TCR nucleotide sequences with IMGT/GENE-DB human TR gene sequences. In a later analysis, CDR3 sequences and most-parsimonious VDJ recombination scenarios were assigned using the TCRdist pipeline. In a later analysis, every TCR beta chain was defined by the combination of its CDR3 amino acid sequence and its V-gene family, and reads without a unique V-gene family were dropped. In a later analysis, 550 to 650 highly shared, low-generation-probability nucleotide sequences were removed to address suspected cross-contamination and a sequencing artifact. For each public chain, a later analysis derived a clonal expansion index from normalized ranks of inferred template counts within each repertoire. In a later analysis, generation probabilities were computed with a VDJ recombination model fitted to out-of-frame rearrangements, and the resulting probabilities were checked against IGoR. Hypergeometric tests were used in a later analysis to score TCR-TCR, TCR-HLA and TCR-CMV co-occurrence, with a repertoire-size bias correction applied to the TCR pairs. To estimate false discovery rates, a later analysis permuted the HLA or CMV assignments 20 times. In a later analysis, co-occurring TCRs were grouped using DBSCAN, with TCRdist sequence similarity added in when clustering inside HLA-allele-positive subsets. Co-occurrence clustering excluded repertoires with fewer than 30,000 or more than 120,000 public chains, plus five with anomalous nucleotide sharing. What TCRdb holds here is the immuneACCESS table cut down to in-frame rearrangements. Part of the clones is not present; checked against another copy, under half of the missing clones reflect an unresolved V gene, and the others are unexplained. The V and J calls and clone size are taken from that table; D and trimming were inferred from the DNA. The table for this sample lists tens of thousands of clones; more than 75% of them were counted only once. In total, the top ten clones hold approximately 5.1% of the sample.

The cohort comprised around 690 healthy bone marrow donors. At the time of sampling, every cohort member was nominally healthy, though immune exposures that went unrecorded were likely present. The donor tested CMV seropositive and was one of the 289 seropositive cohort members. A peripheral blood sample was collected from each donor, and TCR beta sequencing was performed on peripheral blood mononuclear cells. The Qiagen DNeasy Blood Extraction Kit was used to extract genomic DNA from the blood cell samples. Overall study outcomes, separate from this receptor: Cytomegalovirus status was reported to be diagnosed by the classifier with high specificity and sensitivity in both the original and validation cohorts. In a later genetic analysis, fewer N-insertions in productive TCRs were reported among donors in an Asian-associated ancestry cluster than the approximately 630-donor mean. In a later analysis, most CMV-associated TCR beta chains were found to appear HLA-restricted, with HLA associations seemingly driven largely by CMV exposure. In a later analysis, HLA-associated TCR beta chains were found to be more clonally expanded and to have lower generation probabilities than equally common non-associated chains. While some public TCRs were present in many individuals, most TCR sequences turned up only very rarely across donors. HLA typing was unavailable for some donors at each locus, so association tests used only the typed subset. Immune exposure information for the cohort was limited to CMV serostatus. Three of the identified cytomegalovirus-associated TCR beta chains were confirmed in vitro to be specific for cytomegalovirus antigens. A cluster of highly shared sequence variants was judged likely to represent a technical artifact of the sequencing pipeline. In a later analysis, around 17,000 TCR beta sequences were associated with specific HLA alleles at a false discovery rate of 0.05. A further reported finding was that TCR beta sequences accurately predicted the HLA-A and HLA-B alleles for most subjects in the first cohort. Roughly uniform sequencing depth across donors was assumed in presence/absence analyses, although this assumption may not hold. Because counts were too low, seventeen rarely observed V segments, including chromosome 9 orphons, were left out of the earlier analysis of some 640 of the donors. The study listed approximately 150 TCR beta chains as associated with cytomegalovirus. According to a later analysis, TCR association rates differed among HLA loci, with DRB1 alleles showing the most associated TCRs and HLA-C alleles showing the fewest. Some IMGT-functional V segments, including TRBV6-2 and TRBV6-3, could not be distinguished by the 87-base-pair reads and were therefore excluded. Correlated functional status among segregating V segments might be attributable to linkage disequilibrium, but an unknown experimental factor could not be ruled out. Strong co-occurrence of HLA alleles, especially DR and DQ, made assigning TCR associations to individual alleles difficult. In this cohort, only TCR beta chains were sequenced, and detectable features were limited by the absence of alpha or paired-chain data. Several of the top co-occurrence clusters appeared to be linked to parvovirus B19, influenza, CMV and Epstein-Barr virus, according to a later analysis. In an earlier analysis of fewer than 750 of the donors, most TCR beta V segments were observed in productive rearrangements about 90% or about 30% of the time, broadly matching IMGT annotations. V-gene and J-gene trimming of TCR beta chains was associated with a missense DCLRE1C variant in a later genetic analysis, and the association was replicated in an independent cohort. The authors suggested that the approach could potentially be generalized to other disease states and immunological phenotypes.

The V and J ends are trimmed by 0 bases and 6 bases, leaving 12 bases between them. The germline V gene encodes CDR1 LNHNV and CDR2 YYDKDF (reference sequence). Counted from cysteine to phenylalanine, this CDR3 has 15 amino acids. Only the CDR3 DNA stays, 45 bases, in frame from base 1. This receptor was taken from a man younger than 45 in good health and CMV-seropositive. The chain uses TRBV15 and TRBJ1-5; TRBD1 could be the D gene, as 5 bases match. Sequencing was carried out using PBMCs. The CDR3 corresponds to CATSREAREGQPQHF. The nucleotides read TGTGCCACCAGCAGAGAGGCCAGGGAGGGTCAGCCCCAGCATTTT.